The subject of this entry is one TCR beta chain. The data originate from a study of CD8 T cells in Susac syndrome. On the study more broadly: Susac syndrome patients were untreated, on corticosteroids with some adding intravenous immunoglobulin, or on intravenous immunoglobulin only.

The T cells that were sequenced for TCR beta were CD8+ and CD4+ cells from blood. Germline V gene sequence: CDR1 SGDLS, CDR2 YYNGEE. Trimming stripped 8 bases from V and 1 base from J, with 6 bases between. The CDR3 is made up of 11 amino acids. RNA totalling roughly 0.5 to 1 ug underwent reverse transcription with random hexamers. One entry per CDR3 protein, called by TCRdb with MiXCR from the immunoSEQ multiplex PCR reads. Of around 85,000 distinct CDR3 sequences listed, 85% to 95% are singletons. Material for sequencing was CD8+ T cells from PBMCs. This TCR came from a human donor with Susac syndrome. The rearrangement joins TRBV9 to TRBJ1-2; D gene unclear. CDR3 loop: CARGSNYGYTF. As DNA, the CDR3 is TGTGCCAGGGGGAGTAACTATGGCTACACCTTC.